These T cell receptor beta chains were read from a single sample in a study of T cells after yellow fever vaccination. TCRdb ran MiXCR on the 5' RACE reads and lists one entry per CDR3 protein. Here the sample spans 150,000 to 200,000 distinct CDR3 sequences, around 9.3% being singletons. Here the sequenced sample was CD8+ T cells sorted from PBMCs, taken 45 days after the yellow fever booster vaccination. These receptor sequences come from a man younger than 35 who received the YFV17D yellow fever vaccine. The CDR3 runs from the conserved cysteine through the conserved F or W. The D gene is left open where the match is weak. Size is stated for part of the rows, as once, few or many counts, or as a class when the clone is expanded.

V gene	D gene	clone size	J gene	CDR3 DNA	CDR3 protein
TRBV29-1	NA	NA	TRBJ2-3	TGCAGCGTTGAACTAGCCGATTTTCTGATCACAGATACGCAGTATTTT	CSVELADFLITDTQYF
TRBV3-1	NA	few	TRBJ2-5	TGTGCCAGCAGCCAAGATTCGGGGTGGGGAGAGACCCAGTACTTC	CASSQDSGWGETQYF
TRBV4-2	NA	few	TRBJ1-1	TGTGCCAGCACCCAACCCGGAAGGGGCACTGAAGCTTTCTTT	CASTQPGRGTEAFF
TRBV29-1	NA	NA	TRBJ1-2	TGCAGCGCGACAGGAGACCTCCACTATGGCTACACCTTC	CSATGDLHYGYTF
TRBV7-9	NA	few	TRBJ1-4	TGTGCCAGCAGCTCCTCAGGGTTTGGGCCAACTAATGAAAAACTGTTTTTT	CASSSSGFGPTNEKLFF
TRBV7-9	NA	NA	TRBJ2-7	TGTGCCAGCAGTGCGGCAGGCGACTCCTACGAGCAGTACTTC	CASSAAGDSYEQYF
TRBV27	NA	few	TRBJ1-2	TGTGCCAGCAGTTCGGCCTACAGGGATGGCTACACCTTC	CASSSAYRDGYTF
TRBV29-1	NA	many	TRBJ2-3	TGCAGCGTCGGATACAGGCGTGGCACAGATACGCAGTATTTT	CSVGYRRGTDTQYF
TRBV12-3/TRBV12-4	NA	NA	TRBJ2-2	TGTGCCAGCAGTGGGCAGGGTCCCGGGGAGCTGTTTTTT	CASSGQGPGELFF
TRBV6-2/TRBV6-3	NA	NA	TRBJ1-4	TGTGCCAGCAGTTATCTCGCAACTGGTGAAAAACTGTTTTTT	CASSYLATGEKLFF
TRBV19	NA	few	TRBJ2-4	TGTGCCACCTCGGGATTAGCCAAAAACATTCAGTACTTC	CATSGLAKNIQYF
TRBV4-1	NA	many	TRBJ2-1	TGCGCCAGCAGGCCCCGGGACTCCCCCTACAATGAGCAGTTCTTC	CASRPRDSPYNEQFF
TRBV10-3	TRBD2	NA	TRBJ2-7	TGTGCCATGGCGTCGGCGGGGGCCTACGAGCAGTACTTC	CAMASAGAYEQYF
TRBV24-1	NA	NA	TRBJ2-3	TGTGCCACCAGTAGGCGAGCGGCTAGCACAGATACGCAGTATTTT	CATSRRAASTDTQYF
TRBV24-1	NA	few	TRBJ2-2	TGTGCCACCAGTGACGCGGGACTTTCCGGGGAGCTGTTTTTT	CATSDAGLSGELFF
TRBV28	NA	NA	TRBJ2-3	TGTGCCAGCAGTTGGTCGGATCCTTCGACAGATACGCAGTATTTT	CASSWSDPSTDTQYF
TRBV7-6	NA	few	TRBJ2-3	TGTGCCAGCAGCGATAATCGGGGAGGTACGCAGTATTTT	CASSDNRGGTQYF
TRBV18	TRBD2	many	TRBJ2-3	TGTGCCAGCTCACCACCGGGGGGGTCTGGAGATACGCAGTATTTT	CASSPPGGSGDTQYF
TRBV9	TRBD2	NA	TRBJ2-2	TGTGCCAGCAGCGCTAGCGGGGGCCTACTGAGCGGGGAGCTGTTTTTT	CASSASGGLLSGELFF
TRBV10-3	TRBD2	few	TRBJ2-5	TGTGCCATCAGTAAGGGACTAGCGGGTGATCAAGAGACCCAGTACTTC	CAISKGLAGDQETQYF
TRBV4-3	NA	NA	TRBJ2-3	TGCGCCAGCAGCCTGGCGGCTTATGGCAGCACAGATACGCAGTATTTT	CASSLAAYGSTDTQYF
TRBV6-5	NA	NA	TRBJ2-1	TGTGCCAGCAGTTACGGTCACAGGGACTCCTACAATGAGCAGTTCTTC	CASSYGHRDSYNEQFF
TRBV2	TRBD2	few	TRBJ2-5	TGTGCCAGCAGCAACCCCCTAGCGGGGCTGGAGACCCAGTACTTC	CASSNPLAGLETQYF
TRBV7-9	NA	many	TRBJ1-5	TGTGCCAGCAGCCCGCAGGGTCAGCCCCAGCATTTT	CASSPQGQPQHF
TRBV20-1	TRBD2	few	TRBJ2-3	TGCAGTGCTGCCCGCCGGGGGGATGATCCAGATACGCAGTATTTT	CSAARRGDDPDTQYF
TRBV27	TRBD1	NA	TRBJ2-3	TGTGCCAGCAGTTTATTAACGTATCTGGACAGGGGCGCAGATACGCAGTATTTT	CASSLLTYLDRGADTQYF
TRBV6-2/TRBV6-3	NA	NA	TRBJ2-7	TGTGCCAGCAGTTTCAGGGGTTGGGAGCAGTACTTC	CASSFRGWEQYF
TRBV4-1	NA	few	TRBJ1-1	TGCGCCAGCACGTCGAACACTGAAGCTTTCTTT	CASTSNTEAFF
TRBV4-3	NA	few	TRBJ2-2	TGCGCCAGCAGCCAATACGGACCGCAGACGAACACCGGGGAGCTGTTTTTT	CASSQYGPQTNTGELFF
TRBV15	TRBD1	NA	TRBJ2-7	TGTGCCACCAGCAGGAAGGACAGGGGTTCCTACGAGCAGTACTTC	CATSRKDRGSYEQYF
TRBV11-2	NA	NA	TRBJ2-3	TGTGCCAGCAGCTTAGGGCCCCAGCGGGCGGGGGCCACAGATACGCAGTATTTT	CASSLGPQRAGATDTQYF
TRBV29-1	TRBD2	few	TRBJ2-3	TGCAGCGTCTGGCTAGCGGGGGGAAGTTCGGATACGCAGTATTTT	CSVWLAGGSSDTQYF
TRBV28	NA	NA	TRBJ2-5	TGTGCCGGGGGACTGTCCCAAGAGACCCAGTACTTC	CAGGLSQETQYF
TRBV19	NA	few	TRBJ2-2	TGTGCCACCTCCCGGGAACTAGGAGGCGGGGAGCTGTTTTTT	CATSRELGGGELFF
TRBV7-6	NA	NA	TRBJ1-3	TGTGCCAGCAGCTTAGCGCCCTCAGGGCAGGGTGGCAACACCATATATTTT	CASSLAPSGQGGNTIYF
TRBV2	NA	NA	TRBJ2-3	TGTGCCATCCGGGACATCGGCACAGATACGCAGTATTTT	CAIRDIGTDTQYF
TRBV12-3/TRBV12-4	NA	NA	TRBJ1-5	TGTGCCAGCAGTTTTGGGCCAGGTAGCAATCAGCCCCAGCATTTT	CASSFGPGSNQPQHF
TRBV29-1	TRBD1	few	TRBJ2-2	TGCAGCGCGACAGGGTACACCGGGGAGCTGTTTTTT	CSATGYTGELFF
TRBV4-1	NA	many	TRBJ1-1	TGCGCCAGCAGCTCCCAAGGGGGGACTGAAGCTTTCTTT	CASSSQGGTEAFF
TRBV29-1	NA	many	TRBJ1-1	TGCAGCGTTTATAACACTGAAGCTTTCTTT	CSVYNTEAFF
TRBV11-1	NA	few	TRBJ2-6	TGTGCCAGCAGCCCCCGGGAGGGACAGGTGGGAGCCTCTGGGGCCAACGTCCTGACTTTC	CASSPREGQVGASGANVLTF
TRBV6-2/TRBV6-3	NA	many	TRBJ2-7	TGTGCCAGCAGTTACTCGCCGCGGGGGCCTCCGAGGGCCTACGAGCAGTACTTC	CASSYSPRGPPRAYEQYF
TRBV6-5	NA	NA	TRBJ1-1	TGTGCCAGCAGTTTTTCAGGAACTGAAGCTTTCTTT	CASSFSGTEAFF
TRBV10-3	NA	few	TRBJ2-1	TGTGCCATCAGGAGGGGGGATGAGCAGTTCTTC	CAIRRGDEQFF
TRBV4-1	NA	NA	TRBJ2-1	TGCGCCAGCAGCCACTATGCCTGGGGCGACTCCTACAATGAGCAGTTCTTC	CASSHYAWGDSYNEQFF
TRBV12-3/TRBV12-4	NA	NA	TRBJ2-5	TGTGCCAGCACCCCCTCCGGGGGCGGGGAGACCCAGTACTTC	CASTPSGGGETQYF
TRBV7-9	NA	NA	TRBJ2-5	TGTGCCAGCAGCTTTCTCGCAGGCCGATCGGAGACCCAGTACTTC	CASSFLAGRSETQYF
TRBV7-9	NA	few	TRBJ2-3	TGTGCCAGCAGCTCCACAGGCCTCGGAGGTCGTTGGACGCAGTATTTT	CASSSTGLGGRWTQYF
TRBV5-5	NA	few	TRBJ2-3	TGTGCCAGCAACGGACCGAGCACAGATACGCAGTATTTT	CASNGPSTDTQYF
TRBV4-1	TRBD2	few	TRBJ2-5	TGCGCCAGCAGCCATTTCGGCGGGGGGGAAGAGACCCAGTACTTC	CASSHFGGGEETQYF